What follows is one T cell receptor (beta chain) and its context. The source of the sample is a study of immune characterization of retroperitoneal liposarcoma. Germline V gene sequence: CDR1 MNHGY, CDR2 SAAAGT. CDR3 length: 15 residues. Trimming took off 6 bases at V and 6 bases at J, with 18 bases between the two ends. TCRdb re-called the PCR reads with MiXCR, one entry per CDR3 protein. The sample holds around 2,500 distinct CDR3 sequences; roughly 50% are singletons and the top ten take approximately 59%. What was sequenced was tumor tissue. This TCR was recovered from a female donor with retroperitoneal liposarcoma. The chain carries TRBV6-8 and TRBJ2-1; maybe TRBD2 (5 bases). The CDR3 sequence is CASRLGVNLVNEQFF. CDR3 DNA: TGTGCCAGCAGGCTCGGGGTCAACCTCGTCAATGAGCAGTTCTTC.